The sequence of this T cell receptor beta chain was determined in a study of shared clonotypes between healthy human individuals. The CDR3 length is 15 residues. Trimming removed 3 bases from V and 6 bases from J; junction bases left unmatched: 4. Germline V lookup: CDR1 PRHDT, CDR2 FYEKMQ (reference sequence). Terminally differentiated effector memory CD45RA+ cells were excluded by CCR7 positive selection of CD45RO-negative cells. Method: immunoSEQ multiplex PCR; TCRdb's copy keeps in-frame clones and lacks some. The sample includes about 590,000 clones, 95% to 96% of them seen just once. This clone has only one observation.

Sequencing used naive CD8+ T cells sorted from blood. This receptor was identified in a woman aged 30 to 39 in good health. The chain joins TRBV13 to TRBJ2-2, with 10 nucleotides matching TRBD2. The CDR3 region has the DNA TGTGCCAGCAGCTTTCCTAGCGGGAGACCCGGGGAGCTGTTTTTT. Its translation: CASSFPSGRPGELFF.